This entry concerns a single T cell receptor beta chain. TCRdb analysed the reads with MiXCR anew, one entry per CDR3 protein. The sample contains around 190,000 distinct CDR3 sequences, approximately 15% of which appear only once. These data are taken from a study of T cell repertoires in cytomegalovirus infection. This receptor was obtained from a human donor in good health (CMV status not recorded). Some clones in this sample may be carry-over from other donors' samples. The sample was PBMCs.

The CDR3 reads CASRGGSNQETQYF. In DNA form, the CDR3 reads TGCGCCAGCCGCGGGGGGTCTAACCAAGAGACCCAGTACTTC. This rearrangement joins TRBV5-1 to TRBJ2-5; 8 nucleotides agree with TRBD2. The CDR3 covers 14 residues. CDR1 and CDR2 (germline): SGHRS, YFSETQ. The V and J ends lost 7 bases and 0 bases, in that order; junction bases with no gene match: 5.